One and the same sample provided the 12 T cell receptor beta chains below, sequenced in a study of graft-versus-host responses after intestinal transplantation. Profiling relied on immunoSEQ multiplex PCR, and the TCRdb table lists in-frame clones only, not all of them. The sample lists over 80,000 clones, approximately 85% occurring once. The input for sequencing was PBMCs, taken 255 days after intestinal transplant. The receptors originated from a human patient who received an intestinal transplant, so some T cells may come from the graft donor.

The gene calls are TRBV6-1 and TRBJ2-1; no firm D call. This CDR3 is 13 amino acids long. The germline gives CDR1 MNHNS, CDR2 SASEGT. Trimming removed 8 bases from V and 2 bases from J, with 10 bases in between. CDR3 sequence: CASCQNTYNEQFF. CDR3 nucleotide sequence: TGTGCCAGCTGCCAGAATACCTACAATGAGCAGTTCTTC.

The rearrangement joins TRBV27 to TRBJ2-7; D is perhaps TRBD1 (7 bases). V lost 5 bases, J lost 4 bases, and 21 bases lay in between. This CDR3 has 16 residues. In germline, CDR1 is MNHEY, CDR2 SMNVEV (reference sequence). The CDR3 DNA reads TGTGCCAGCAGTAAACTCACAGGGGAGGCCGCGTACGAGCAGTACTTC. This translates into CASSKLTGEAAYEQYF.

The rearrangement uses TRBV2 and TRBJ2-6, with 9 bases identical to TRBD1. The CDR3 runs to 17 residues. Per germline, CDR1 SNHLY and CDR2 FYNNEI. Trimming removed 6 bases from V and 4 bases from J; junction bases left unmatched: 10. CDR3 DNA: TGTGCCAGCAGCCTCGGGACAGGGTACTCCGGGGCCAACGTCCTGACTTTC. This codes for CASSLGTGYSGANVLTF.

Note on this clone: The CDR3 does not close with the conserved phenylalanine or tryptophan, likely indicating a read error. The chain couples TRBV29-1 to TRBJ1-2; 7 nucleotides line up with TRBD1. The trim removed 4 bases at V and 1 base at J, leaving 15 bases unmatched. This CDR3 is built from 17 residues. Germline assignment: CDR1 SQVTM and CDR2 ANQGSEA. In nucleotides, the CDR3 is TGCAGCGTTGTCACCCCGGACAGGATGCTAGTTAACTATGGCTACACCCTC. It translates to CSVVTPDRMLVNYGYTL.

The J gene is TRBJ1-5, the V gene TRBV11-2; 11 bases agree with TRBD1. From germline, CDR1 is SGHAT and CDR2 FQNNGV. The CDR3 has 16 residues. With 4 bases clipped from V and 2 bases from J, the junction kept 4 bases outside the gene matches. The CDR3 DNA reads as TGTGCCAGCAGCTCGCGGACAGGGGGCCGCAATCAGCCCCAGCATTTT. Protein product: CASSSRTGGRNQPQHF.

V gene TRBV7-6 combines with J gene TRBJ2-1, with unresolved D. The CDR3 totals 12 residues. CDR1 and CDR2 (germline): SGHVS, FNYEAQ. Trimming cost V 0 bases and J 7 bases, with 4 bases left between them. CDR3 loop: CASSLARNEQFF. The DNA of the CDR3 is TGTGCCAGCAGCTTAGCGCGAAATGAGCAGTTCTTC.

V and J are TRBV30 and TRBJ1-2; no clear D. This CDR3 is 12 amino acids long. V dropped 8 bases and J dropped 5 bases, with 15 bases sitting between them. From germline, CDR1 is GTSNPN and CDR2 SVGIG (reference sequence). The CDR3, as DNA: TGTGCCATGCAGCCTGGGATATATGGCTACACCTTC. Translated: CAMQPGIYGYTF.

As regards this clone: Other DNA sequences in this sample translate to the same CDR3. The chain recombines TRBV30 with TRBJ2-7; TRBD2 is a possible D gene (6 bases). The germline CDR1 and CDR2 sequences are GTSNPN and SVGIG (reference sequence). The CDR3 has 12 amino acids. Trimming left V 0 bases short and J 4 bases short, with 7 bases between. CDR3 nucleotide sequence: TGTGCCTGGAGTGTGGAGGGGTACGAGCAGTACTTC. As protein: CAWSVEGYEQYF.

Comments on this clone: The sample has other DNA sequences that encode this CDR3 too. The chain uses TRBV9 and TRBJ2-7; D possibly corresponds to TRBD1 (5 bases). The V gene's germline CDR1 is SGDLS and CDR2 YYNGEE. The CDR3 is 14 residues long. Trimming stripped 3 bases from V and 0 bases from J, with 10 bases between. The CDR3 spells CASSAQESSYEQYF. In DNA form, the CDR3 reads TGTGCCAGCAGCGCACAGGAGAGCTCCTACGAGCAGTACTTC.

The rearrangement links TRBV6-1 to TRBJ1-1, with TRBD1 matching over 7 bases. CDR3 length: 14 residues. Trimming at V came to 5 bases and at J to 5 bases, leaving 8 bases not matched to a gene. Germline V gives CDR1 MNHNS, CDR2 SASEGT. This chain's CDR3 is CASSRQGVWTEAFF. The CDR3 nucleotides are TGTGCCAGCAGTCGACAGGGAGTTTGGACTGAAGCTTTCTTT.

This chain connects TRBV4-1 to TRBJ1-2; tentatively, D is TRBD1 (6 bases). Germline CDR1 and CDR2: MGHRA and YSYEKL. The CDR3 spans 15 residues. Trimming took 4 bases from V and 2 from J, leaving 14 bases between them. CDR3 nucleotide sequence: TGCGCCAGCAGCCCGCAGACAGGCCTCAACTATGGCTACACCTTC. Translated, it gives CASSPQTGLNYGYTF.

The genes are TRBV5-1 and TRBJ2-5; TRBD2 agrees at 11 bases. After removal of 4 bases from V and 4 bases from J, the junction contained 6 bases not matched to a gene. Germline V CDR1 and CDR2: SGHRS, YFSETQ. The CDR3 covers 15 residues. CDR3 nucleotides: TGCGCCAGCAGCGCTCAACTAGCGGGGGCAGAGACCCAGTACTTC. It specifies CASSAQLAGAETQYF.